The rows below give T cell receptor beta chains drawn from one sample of a study of blood T cell repertoires in COVID-19. Libraries were prepared by immunoSEQ multiplex PCR; TCRdb keeps only in-frame clonotypes and omits some of them. The sample holds roughly 300,000 clones, 75% to 85% seen once. Sequencing was done on a sample of peripheral blood. The receptor set was obtained from a human donor in a cohort sampled during active COVID-19. Each CDR3 is given with its conserved first and last residue. A D gene is named only where the DNA matches it firmly. The size of a clone is reported for some rows only, either as once, few or many, or as a class for expanded clones.

V gene	CDR3 length	clone size	J gene	D gene	CDR3 protein	CDR3 DNA
TRBV2	21	.	TRBJ2-4	TRBD1	CASSEETRQGVLGRAKNIQYF	TGTGCCAGCAGTGAAGAGACGAGACAGGGGGTATTGGGTAGAGCCAAAAACATTCAGTACTTC
TRBV4-1	14	.	TRBJ1-5	TRBD1	CASSQKTGTQPQHF	TGCGCCAGCAGCCAAAAGACAGGGACTCAGCCCCAGCATTTT
TRBV24-1	14	.	TRBJ1-3	.	CATSPGGVGNTIYF	TGTGCCACCAGTCCCGGAGGGGTTGGAAACACCATATATTTT
TRBV28	14	.	TRBJ1-5	TRBD1	CASSTGTGTQPQHF	TGTGCCAGCAGTACAGGGACAGGGACTCAGCCCCAGCATTTT
TRBV2	18	.	TRBJ2-7	TRBD2	CASSGSRGSRGGNYEQYF	TGTGCCAGCAGTGGAAGCCGAGGGTCTCGGGGGGGCAACTACGAGCAGTACTTC
TRBV29-1	16	.	TRBJ1-2	TRBD1	CSVPPTLQGFSYGYTF	TGCAGCGTTCCCCCCACACTACAGGGGTTCAGCTATGGCTACACCTTC
TRBV19	14	.	TRBJ1-5	.	CASSWMAHSQPQHF	TGTGCCAGTAGTTGGATGGCCCACAGCCAGCCCCAGCATTTT
TRBV5-1	14	.	TRBJ1-5	TRBD1	CASSLWTGEQPQHF	TGCGCCAGCAGCCTCTGGACAGGGGAACAGCCCCAGCATTTT
TRBV27	13	.	TRBJ1-2	.	CASSLEGLGGYTF	TGTGCCAGCAGTTTAGAGGGATTGGGGGGCTACACCTTC
TRBV6-5	15	once	TRBJ1-5	.	CASSSFPLGLQPQHF	TGTGCCAGCAGTTCCTTCCCCTTGGGGCTTCAGCCCCAGCATTTT
TRBV3-1/TRBV3-2	15	few	TRBJ1-2	TRBD1	CASSPWTGESWGYTF	TGTGCCAGCAGCCCGTGGACAGGGGAGAGTTGGGGCTACACCTTC
TRBV7-2	15	.	TRBJ1-6	TRBD1	CASSDHRGYNSPLHF	TGTGCCAGCAGTGACCACAGGGGCTATAATTCACCCCTCCACTTT
TRBV29-1	15	.	TRBJ2-7	TRBD1	CSVVLGDRLSYEQYF	TGCAGCGTTGTCCTTGGGGACAGGCTCTCCTACGAGCAGTACTTC
TRBV3-1/TRBV3-2	11	.	TRBJ1-1	.	CASSPGTEAFF	TGTGCCAGCAGCCCGGGCACTGAAGCTTTCTTT
TRBV10-3	15	.	TRBJ1-2	.	CAISEPTGGPNGYTF	TGTGCCATCAGTGAGCCGACTGGGGGCCCCAACGGCTACACCTTC
TRBV29-1	11	.	TRBJ2-2	.	CSVQGFGELFF	TGCAGCGTGCAGGGGTTCGGGGAGCTGTTTTTT
TRBV7-2	13	.	TRBJ1-6	.	CASSLENYRTLHF	TGTGCCAGCAGCTTAGAAAACTACCGAACCCTCCACTTT
TRBV28	14	.	TRBJ2-7	.	CASSSSGQHYEQYF	TGTGCCAGCAGTTCTAGCGGACAGCACTACGAGCAGTACTTC
TRBV27	16	.	TRBJ1-5	TRBD1	CASSHSRTGGRQPQHF	TGTGCCAGCAGTCACTCAAGGACAGGGGGCCGTCAGCCCCAGCATTTT
TRBV18	14	.	TRBJ1-1	.	CASSPLSSNTEAFF	TGTGCCAGCTCACCACTATCGTCGAACACTGAAGCTTTCTTT
TRBV7-9	13	.	TRBJ2-1	.	CASSLSGTNEQFF	TGTGCCAGCAGCTTGTCGGGAACTAATGAGCAGTTCTTC
TRBV2	13	.	TRBJ2-2	.	CASSGTATGELFF	TGTGCCAGCAGTGGGACAGCCACCGGGGAGCTGTTTTTT
TRBV19	15	once	TRBJ1-1	.	CASSIWERGNTEAFF	TGTGCCAGTAGTATCTGGGAACGGGGGAACACTGAAGCTTTCTTT
TRBV7-3	13	.	TRBJ2-5	.	CASSLTREETQYF	TGTGCCAGCAGCTTAACCCGGGAGGAGACCCAGTACTTC
TRBV12-3/TRBV12-4	13	.	TRBJ1-1	.	CASSVPGSAEAFF	TGTGCCAGCAGTGTCCCTGGGAGCGCTGAAGCTTTCTTT
TRBV5-1	17	.	TRBJ2-1	TRBD2	CASSFGLAGGAYNEQFF	TGCGCCAGCAGCTTCGGACTAGCGGGGGGTGCTTACAATGAGCAGTTCTTC
TRBV5-4	15	.	TRBJ2-5	.	CASSLGGGGQETQYF	TGTGCCAGCAGCTTGGGGGGAGGGGGCCAAGAGACCCAGTACTTC
TRBV25-1	18	.	TRBJ2-5	TRBD2	CASSALPGLAFEKETQYF	TGTGCCAGCAGTGCTTTACCGGGACTAGCATTCGAGAAAGAGACCCAGTACTTC
TRBV11-2	14	.	TRBJ1-5	.	CASSLTRGNQPQHF	TGTGCCAGCAGCTTAACGCGGGGAAATCAGCCCCAGCATTTT
TRBV24-1	16	.	TRBJ1-3	.	CATSDRDGRAGNTIYF	TGTGCCACCAGTGACCGAGATGGCAGGGCTGGAAACACCATATATTTT
TRBV12-3/TRBV12-4	12	.	TRBJ2-7	.	CASSYRVHEQYF	TGTGCCAGCAGCTACAGGGTCCACGAGCAGTACTTC
TRBV7-2	15	.	TRBJ1-4	TRBD1	CASSEQGQGIEKLFF	TGTGCCAGCAGCGAACAGGGACAGGGAATTGAAAAACTGTTTTTT
TRBV6-5	12	few	TRBJ1-6	.	CASRTPGSPLHF	TGTGCCAGCCGAACCCCAGGATCACCCCTCCACTTT
TRBV24-1	18	.	TRBJ2-5	TRBD2	CATSDLTPSGGGQETQYF	TGTGCCACCAGTGATCTTACCCCTTCTGGCGGGGGACAAGAGACCCAGTACTTC
TRBV12-5	18	.	TRBJ1-5	.	CASGLIGRGLTGNQPQHF	TGTGCTAGTGGTTTGATTGGACGAGGACTTACGGGCAATCAGCCCCAGCATTTT
TRBV18	15	.	TRBJ2-3	TRBD2	CASSPEGLVVDTQYF	TGTGCCAGCTCACCCGAAGGACTAGTTGTGGATACGCAGTATTTT
TRBV10-2	13	.	TRBJ1-2	.	CASSETIRSGYTF	TGCGCCAGCAGTGAGACTATACGGAGTGGCTACACCTTC
TRBV2	14	.	TRBJ1-2	TRBD1	CASRDRIVNYGYTF	TGTGCCAGCAGGGACAGGATAGTTAACTATGGCTACACCTTC
TRBV7-3	12	.	TRBJ2-1	.	CASRGTGNEQFF	TGTGCCAGCAGAGGGACTGGCAATGAGCAGTTCTTC
TRBV14	15	.	TRBJ1-1	.	CASSQETGWVTEAFF	TGTGCCAGCAGCCAAGAGACAGGCTGGGTCACTGAAGCTTTCTTT
TRBV10-1	15	.	TRBJ2-5	TRBD1	CASSEYDRGQETQYF	TGCGCCAGCAGTGAGTACGACAGGGGCCAAGAGACCCAGTACTTC
TRBV6-5	15	.	TRBJ1-6	.	CASSYSTGHSSPLHF	TGTGCCAGCAGTTACTCGACTGGACATAGTTCACCCCTCCACTTT
TRBV27	13	.	TRBJ1-1	.	CASSYWGVTEAFF	TGTGCCAGCAGTTATTGGGGGGTCACTGAAGCTTTCTTT
TRBV29-1	15	few	TRBJ2-3	.	CSAPKGPTGTDTQYF	TGCAGCGCGCCCAAGGGGCCGACAGGCACAGATACGCAGTATTTT
TRBV5-8	17	.	TRBJ1-3	.	CASSFRPTWVAGNTIYF	TGTGCCAGCAGCTTCCGACCGACATGGGTTGCTGGAAACACCATATATTTT
TRBV5-4	15	.	TRBJ1-2	.	CASSGGATGSNGYTF	TGTGCCAGCAGCGGGGGGGCGACAGGAAGTAATGGCTACACCTTC
TRBV5-1	14	.	TRBJ1-2	.	CASSFTPGGYGYTF	TGCGCCAGCAGCTTTACTCCAGGAGGGTATGGCTACACCTTC
TRBV3-1/TRBV3-2	14	few	TRBJ1-6	TRBD1	CASSPGQGSSPLHF	TGTGCCAGCAGCCCTGGACAGGGCAGTTCACCCCTCCACTTT
TRBV15	15	.	TRBJ1-1	.	CATSRDEEVNTEAFF	TGTGCCACCAGCAGAGATGAGGAGGTAAACACTGAAGCTTTCTTT
TRBV5-1	13	.	TRBJ1-2	.	CASSAGRVNGYTF	TGCGCCAGCAGCGCCGGGCGGGTCAATGGCTACACCTTC
TRBV19	13	.	TRBJ1-1	.	CASSARRNTEAFF	TGTGCCAGTAGTGCGCGGAGGAACACTGAAGCTTTCTTT
TRBV5-1	13	.	TRBJ1-4	.	CASGAATNEKLFF	TGCGCCAGCGGAGCGGCAACTAATGAAAAACTGTTTTTT